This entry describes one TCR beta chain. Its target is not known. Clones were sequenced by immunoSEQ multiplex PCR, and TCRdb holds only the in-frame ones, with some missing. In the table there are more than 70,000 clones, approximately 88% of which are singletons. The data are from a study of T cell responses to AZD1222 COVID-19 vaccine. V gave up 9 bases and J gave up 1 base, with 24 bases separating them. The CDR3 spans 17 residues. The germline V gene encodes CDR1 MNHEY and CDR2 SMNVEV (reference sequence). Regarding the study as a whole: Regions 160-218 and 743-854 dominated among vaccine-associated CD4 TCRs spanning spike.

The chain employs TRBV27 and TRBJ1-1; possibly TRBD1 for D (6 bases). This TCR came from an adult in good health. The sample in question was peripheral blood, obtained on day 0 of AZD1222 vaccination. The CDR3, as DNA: TGTGCCAGGTTTCCTGACCGGGGCAGGGGATGGAACACTGAAGCTTTCTTT. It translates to CARFPDRGRGWNTEAFF.